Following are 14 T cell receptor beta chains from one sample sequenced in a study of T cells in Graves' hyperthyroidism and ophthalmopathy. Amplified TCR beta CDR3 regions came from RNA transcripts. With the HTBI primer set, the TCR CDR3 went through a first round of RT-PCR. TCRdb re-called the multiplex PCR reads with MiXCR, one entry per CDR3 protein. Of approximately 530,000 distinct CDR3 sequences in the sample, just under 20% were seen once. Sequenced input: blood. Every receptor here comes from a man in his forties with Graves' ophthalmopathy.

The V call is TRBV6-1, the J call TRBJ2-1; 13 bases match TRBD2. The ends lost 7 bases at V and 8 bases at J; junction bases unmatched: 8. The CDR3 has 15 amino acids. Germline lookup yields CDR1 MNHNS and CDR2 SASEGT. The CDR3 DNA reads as TGTGCCAGCACCCTGACTAGCGGGGGGCCCGATGAGCAGTTCTTC. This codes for CASTLTSGGPDEQFF.

CDR3 DNA sequence: TGTGCCAGCAGCTTACGGGGTATAGGTGAAAAACTGTTTTTT. Protein: CASSLRGIGEKLFF. The rearrangement uses TRBV7-2 and TRBJ1-4; D gene uncertain. V lost 2 bases and J 7 bases, leaving 11 bases between the germline ends. This CDR3 has 14 residues. CDR1 is SGHTA and CDR2 is FQGNSA in the germline V gene.

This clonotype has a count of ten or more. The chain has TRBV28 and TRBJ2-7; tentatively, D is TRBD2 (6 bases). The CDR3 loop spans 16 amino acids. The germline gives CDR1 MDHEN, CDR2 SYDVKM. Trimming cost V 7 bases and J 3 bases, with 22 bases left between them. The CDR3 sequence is CASNQNSRGRSYEQYF. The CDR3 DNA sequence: TGTGCCAGCAACCAAAATTCCCGGGGGAGAAGCTACGAGCAGTACTTC.

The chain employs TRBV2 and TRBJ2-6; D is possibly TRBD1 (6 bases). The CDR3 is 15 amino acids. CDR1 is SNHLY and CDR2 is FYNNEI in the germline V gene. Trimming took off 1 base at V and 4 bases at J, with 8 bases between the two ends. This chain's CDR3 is CASSEGTAGANVLTF. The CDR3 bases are TGTGCCAGCAGTGAAGGGACAGCCGGGGCCAACGTCCTGACTTTC.

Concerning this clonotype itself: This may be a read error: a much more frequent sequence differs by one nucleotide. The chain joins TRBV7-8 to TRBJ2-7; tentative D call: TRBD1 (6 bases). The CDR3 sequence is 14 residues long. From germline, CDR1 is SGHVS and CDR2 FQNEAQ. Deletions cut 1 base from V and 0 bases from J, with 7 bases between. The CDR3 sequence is CASSLEDSSYEQYF. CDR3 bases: TGTGCCAGCAGCTTAGAGGACAGCTCCTACGAGCAGTACTTC.

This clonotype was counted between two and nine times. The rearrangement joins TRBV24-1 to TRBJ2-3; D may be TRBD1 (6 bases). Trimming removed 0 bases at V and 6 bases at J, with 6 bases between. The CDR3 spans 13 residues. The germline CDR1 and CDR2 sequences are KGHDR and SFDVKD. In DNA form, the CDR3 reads TGTGCCACCAGTGATTTGGGACAGGATACGCAGTATTTT. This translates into CATSDLGQDTQYF.

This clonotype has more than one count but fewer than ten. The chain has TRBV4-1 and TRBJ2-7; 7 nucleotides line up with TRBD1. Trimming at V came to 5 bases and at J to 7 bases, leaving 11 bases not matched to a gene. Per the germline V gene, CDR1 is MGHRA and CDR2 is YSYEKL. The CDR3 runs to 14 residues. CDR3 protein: CASSGRDSRREQYF. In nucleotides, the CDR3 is TGCGCCAGCAGCGGCCGGGACAGCCGTCGTGAGCAGTACTTC.

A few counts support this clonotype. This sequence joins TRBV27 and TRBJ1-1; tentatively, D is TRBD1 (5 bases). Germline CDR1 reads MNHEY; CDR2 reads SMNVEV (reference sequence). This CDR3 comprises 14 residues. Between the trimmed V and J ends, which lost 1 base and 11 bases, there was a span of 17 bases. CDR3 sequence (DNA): TGTGCCAGCAGTTTATTCGGGACCCCTCAGGAGGCTTTCTTT. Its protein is CASSLFGTPQEAFF.

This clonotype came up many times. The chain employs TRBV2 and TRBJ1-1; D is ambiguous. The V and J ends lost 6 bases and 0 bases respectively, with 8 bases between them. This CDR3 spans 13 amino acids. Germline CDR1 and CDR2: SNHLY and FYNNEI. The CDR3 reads CASRSQLNTEAFF. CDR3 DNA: TGTGCCAGCAGGTCACAGTTGAACACTGAAGCTTTCTTT.

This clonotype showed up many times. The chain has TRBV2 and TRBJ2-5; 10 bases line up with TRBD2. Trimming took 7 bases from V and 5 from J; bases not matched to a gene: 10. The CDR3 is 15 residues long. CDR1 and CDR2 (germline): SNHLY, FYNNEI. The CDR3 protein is CASKGGLAGVETQYF. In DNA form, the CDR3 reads TGTGCCAGCAAAGGAGGGCTAGCGGGAGTCGAGACCCAGTACTTC. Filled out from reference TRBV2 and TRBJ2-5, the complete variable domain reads EPEVTQTPSHQVTQMGQEVILRCVPISNHLYFYWYRQILGQKVEFLVSFYNNEISEKSEIFDDQFSVERPDGSNFTLKIRSTKLEDSAMYFCASKGGLAGVETQYFGPGTRLLVL.

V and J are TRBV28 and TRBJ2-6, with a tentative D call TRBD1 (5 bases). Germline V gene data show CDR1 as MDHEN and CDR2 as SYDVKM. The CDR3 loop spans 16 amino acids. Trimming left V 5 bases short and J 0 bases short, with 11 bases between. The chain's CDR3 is CASSVDISSGANVLTF. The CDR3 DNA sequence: TGTGCCAGCAGTGTGGACATTAGCTCTGGGGCCAACGTCCTGACTTTC.

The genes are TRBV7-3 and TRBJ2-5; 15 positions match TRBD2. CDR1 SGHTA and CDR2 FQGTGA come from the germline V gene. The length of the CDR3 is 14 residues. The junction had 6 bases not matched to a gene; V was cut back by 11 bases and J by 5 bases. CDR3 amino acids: CAGGLAGGQETQYF. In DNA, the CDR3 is TGTGCCGGGGGACTAGCGGGAGGCCAGGAGACCCAGTACTTC.

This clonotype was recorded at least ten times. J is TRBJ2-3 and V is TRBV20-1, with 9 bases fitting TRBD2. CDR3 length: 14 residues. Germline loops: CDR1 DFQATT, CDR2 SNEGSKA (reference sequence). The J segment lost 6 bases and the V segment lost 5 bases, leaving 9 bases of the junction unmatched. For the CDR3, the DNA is TGCAGTGCTTGGGTTAGCGGGAGAGGGGATACGCAGTATTTT. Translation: CSAWVSGRGDTQYF.

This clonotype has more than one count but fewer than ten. The CDR3 region is CASSLDRGIGSPLHF. CDR3 in DNA: TGTGCCAGCAGCTTAGATAGAGGGATCGGGTCACCCCTCCACTTT. J is TRBJ1-6 and V is TRBV7-8; no definite D call. Germline lookup yields CDR1 SGHVS and CDR2 FQNEAQ. This CDR3 has 15 residues. Trimming shortened V by 1 base and J by 10 bases, and 14 bases separated the two germline ends.